This T cell receptor beta chain was identified in a study of CD4+ T cells in melanoma. This clone has just one count. Antigen specificity is unknown. Here immunoSEQ multiplex PCR was the method, and the copy in TCRdb shows in-frame clones only, minus some. The sample lists around 20,000 clones, 83% occurring once. Looked up from germline, CDR1 is SQVTM and CDR2 is ANQGSEA. Trimming left V 5 bases short and J 2 bases short, with 8 bases between. The CDR3 is 12 amino acids. Study-wide points: In melanoma, neoantigen-specific CD4+ T cells reportedly differed in differentiation state. A reported correlation linked neoantigen-specific CD4+ T cells to CD8+, macrophage and B cell function.

The chain uses TRBV29-1 and TRBJ2-3; D ambiguous. Sequencing used cells from a culture (not recorded whether cultured in vitro). The TCR originated in a human donor with melanoma. CDR3 nucleotides: TGCAGCGTTACAGTATCCACAGATACGCAGTATTTT. It yields the protein CSVTVSTDTQYF.